The rows below give T cell receptor beta chains drawn from one sample of a study of T cell changes during pregnancy in multiple sclerosis. Assay used: immunoSEQ multiplex PCR; TCRdb lists only in-frame clones, some missing. The profile shows 40,000 to 50,000 clones, 75% to 90% of them singletons. The sample here was CD4+ T cells from peripheral blood mononuclear cells, taken in the first trimester of pregnancy. Receptors were obtained from a female donor with multiple sclerosis, enrolled in a pregnancy study. Each CDR3 is given with its conserved first and last residue.

TRBV5-1,CASSLGPTDHYEQYF
TRBV4-2,CASSQDLAGGYEQYF
TRBV18,CASSPGEETQYF
TRBV6-5,CASSYGGGTYEQYF
TRBV4-2,CASSQDLASLDYEQYF
TRBV27,CASSSSGSRTDTQYF
TRBV9,CASSDAWGGRTEAFF
TRBV11-3,CASSLAGGSYNEQFF
TRBV11-2,CASSLGPGLAGFVEQFF
TRBV10-3,CAISGDRGTEAFF
TRBV19,CASSQTSGSYNEQFF
TRBV7-2,CASSRRTLARYEQYF
TRBV13,CASSLAGGLIFGELFF
TRBV28,CASPPRTSGGAFTYNEQFF
TRBV18,CASSPKGEELFF
TRBV19,CASSIEGFSDTQETQYF
TRBV2,CASRAGQGAGGELFF
TRBV28,CASETGDYGYTF
TRBV28,CASSSDTGTDTQYF
TRBV18,CASSPLPRLSSYNEQFF
TRBV7-2,CASSLRGYEQYF
TRBV2,CATHARELETQYF
TRBV21-1,CASSHTLAGGSGTDTQYF
TRBV28,CASIPTSGSYEQYF
TRBV5-8,CASSLVLAGGPREQFF
TRBV5-4,CASSAPLSSYNEQFF
TRBV30,CAWSVSGIYNEQFF
TRBV7-2,CASSLEVGRALDEQYF
TRBV14,CASSQDRGITDTQYF
TRBV6-6,CASSYRQSSYEQYF
TRBV19,CASSSPGQSQDTQYF
TRBV2,CASSGGGGNQPQHF
TRBV5-4,CASSRQGALRYGYTF
TRBV9,CASSVAESRAEGNYGYTF
TRBV10-3,CAISERRLDYQFF
TRBV30,CAWSVLKEKLFF
TRBV5-1,CASSLQGLAATGELFF
TRBV10-1,CASSEPGLASDTQYF
TRBV5-6,CASSPGQGRRGYTF
TRBV4-1,CASSQDMRDRGNQPQHF
TRBV6-1,CASSDVETQYF
TRBV10-3,CAISATTGVYEQYF
TRBV9,CASSPIIQPQHF
TRBV29-1,CSVGGQSVTDTQYF
TRBV29-1,CSVGEGGDTQYF
TRBV7-7,CASSFSEIQNNEQFF
TRBV19,CASKSTGTSLEQYF